Sequencing of this TCR beta chain was carried out in a study of identical twins. Findings of the study overall: Modelling approaches yielded underestimates of out-of-frame TCR alpha sharing between monozygotic twins.

With no exceptions, donors were healthy Caucasians. TCRdb called the 5' RACE reads again in MiXCR, with one record for every CDR3 protein. The profile shows over 250,000 distinct CDR3 sequences, more than 8% of them singletons. A remark on this clonotype: What it binds is not known.

The data were also submitted as part of a second study, on yellow fever vaccine responses in identical twins.

This clonotype was obtained from a woman between 18 and 29 years old in good health. The sequenced sample was CD8+ T cells sorted from blood.

In DNA, the CDR3 is TGTGCCACGTCGACTCGCTTTCTTGAGGGAGATACGCAGTATTTT. This translates into CATSTRFLEGDTQYF. This chain uses TRBV6-2 or TRBV6-3 with TRBJ2-3, with D possibly TRBD2 on 5 matching bases. CDR3 size: 15 residues. CDR1 and CDR2 (germline): MNHEY, SVGEGT. V gave up 10 bases and J gave up 5 bases, with 22 bases separating them.